One and the same sample provided the 27 T cell receptor beta chains below, sequenced in a study of OX40 agonist ivuxolimab in advanced cancers. Repertoires were generated with immunoSEQ multiplex PCR, while TCRdb's copy carries only in-frame clones and drops some. The sample comprises over 60,000 clones, around 89% of which are singletons, and more than 0.3% rests with the top ten. The sequencing used CD4+ or CD8+ T cells sorted from blood, collected in a trial of the OX40 agonist ivuxolimab. The receptors stem from an adult with an advanced solid tumor such as melanoma, head and neck, liver or kidney cancer.

The J gene is TRBJ2-1, the V gene TRBV30; unclear D gene. V shed 1 base and J shed 6 bases, with 16 bases lying between them. The CDR3 has 15 amino acids. Germline V gives CDR1 GTSNPN, CDR2 SVGIG (reference sequence). CDR3 loop: CAWSEITSPFNEQFF. The CDR3 nucleotides are TGTGCCTGGAGTGAGATTACCAGTCCGTTCAATGAGCAGTTCTTC.

The chain couples TRBV7-2 to TRBJ1-3; the D gene is possibly TRBD1 (6 bases). Trimming took 4 bases from V and 4 from J, leaving 14 bases between them. CDR1 is SGHTA and CDR2 is FQGNSA in the germline V gene. The CDR3 spans 15 residues. CDR3 region: CASSSQGIYGNTIYF. The CDR3 DNA sequence: TGTGCCAGCAGCTCACAGGGAATCTACGGAAACACCATATATTTT.

The table lists this clone with a count of one. The chain combines TRBV25-1 with TRBJ2-7; 8 bases map to TRBD1. CDR1 and CDR2 from the germline V gene are MGHDK and SYGVNS. The V gene end was trimmed by 4 bases and the J gene end by 4 bases; junction bases not matched to a gene: 9. CDR3 size: 15 residues. CDR3 residues: CASSASAGGRYEQYF. The CDR3 region has the DNA TGTGCCAGCAGTGCCAGTGCAGGGGGCAGGTACGAGCAGTACTTC.

CDR3 sequence: CASSEYNPTRHPNGYTF. DNA for the CDR3: TGTGCCAGCAGTGAATATAACCCTACGAGGCATCCGAACGGCTACACCTTC. V is TRBV25-1 and J is TRBJ1-2; D ambiguous. Germline-derived CDR1 and CDR2 are MGHDK and SYGVNS. This CDR3 region has 17 residues. V was shortened by 0 bases and J by 8 bases, with 22 bases between the two germline ends.

The chain combines TRBV6-5 with TRBJ2-7, with D possibly being TRBD1 (6 bases). CDR3 length: 13 amino acids. Germline V lookup: CDR1 MNHEY, CDR2 SVGAGI. The V gene lost 6 bases and the J gene lost 2 bases, with 11 bases spanning the gap. As DNA, the CDR3 is TGTGCCAGCAGGCGGACAGTTACCTACGAGCAGTACTTC. Translating it yields CASRRTVTYEQYF.

This chain connects TRBV21-1 to TRBJ2-2; the table assigns TRBD1, which was not confirmed against the DNA. TRBV21-1 is termed a pseudogene. This CDR3 comprises 17 residues. CDR3 region: CASSKEVRDRDAGELFF. Written as DNA, the CDR3 is TGTGCCAGCAGCAAAGAGGTCCGGGACAGGGACGCCGGGGAGCTGTTTTTT.

Only one count was recorded for this clone. The chain combines TRBV10-2 with TRBJ2-3; D is ambiguous. Per germline, CDR1 WSHSY and CDR2 SAAADI. V shed 2 bases and J shed 6 bases, with 12 bases lying between them. This CDR3 contains 14 residues. The CDR3 protein is CASSEGRLADTQYF. The CDR3 region has the DNA TGCGCCAGCAGTGAGGGCAGGTTAGCCGATACGCAGTATTTT.

V gene TRBV4-3 combines with J gene TRBJ2-5; 8 bases are shared with TRBD2. The CDR3 consists of 18 residues. Germline loops: CDR1 LGHNA, CDR2 YSLEER. With V trimmed by 0 bases and J by 9 bases, 18 bases remained unmatched. The CDR3 nucleotides read TGCGCCAGCAGCCAAGAACCCTCCCTAGCGTCGGGGCGGGGGGCCCAGTACTTC. Its translation is CASSQEPSLASGRGAQYF.

Comment on this clone: The identical CDR3 is also encoded by other nucleotide sequences in the sample. The chain uses TRBV15 and TRBJ1-5; D gene uncertain. CDR1 is LNHNV and CDR2 is YYDKDF in the germline V gene (reference sequence). The CDR3 consists of 19 residues. Trimming took 1 base from V and 4 from J, leaving 23 bases between them. The CDR3 sequence: CATSRVEREVEAGNQPQHF. The CDR3 DNA is TGTGCCACCAGCAGAGTCGAGCGGGAAGTTGAAGCCGGTAATCAGCCCCAGCATTTT.

V and J are TRBV19 and TRBJ2-5; D remains ambiguous. The DNA matches TRBJ2-7 better at its end, which makes the J call doubtful. CDR3 size: 16 residues. The germline V gene encodes CDR1 LNHDA and CDR2 SQIVND (reference sequence). The CDR3 loop reads CASSIGTWRQVNEQYF. In DNA, the CDR3 is TGTGCCAGTAGTATAGGGACCTGGCGGCAGGTTAACGAGCAGTACTTC.

This chain joins TRBV5-6 and TRBJ1-4, with 7 bases that match TRBD1. The length of the CDR3 is 18 residues. Germline assignment: CDR1 SGHDT and CDR2 YYEEEE. Trimming cost V 3 bases and J 0 bases; bases outside gene matches: 11. In nucleotides, the CDR3 is TGTGCCAGCAGCTCGAGGCCGGACAGGTTTGCAACTAATGAAAAACTGTTTTTT. Translated, it gives CASSSRPDRFATNEKLFF.

The chain joins TRBV19 to TRBJ2-1; TRBD1 matches 11 bases. Looked up from germline, CDR1 is LNHDA and CDR2 is SQIVND (reference sequence). Trimming at V came to 5 bases and at J to 3 bases, leaving 0 bases not matched to a gene. The CDR3 consists of 14 residues. The DNA of the CDR3 is TGTGCCAGTAGTGGGACAGGGGGCTACAATGAGCAGTTCTTC. Translated: CASSGTGGYNEQFF.

The V and J genes are TRBV28 and TRBJ2-7; TRBD2 is a possible D gene (5 bases). This CDR3 is built from 13 residues. CDR1 and CDR2 from the germline V gene are MDHEN and SYDVKM. V was shortened by 4 bases and J by 3 bases, with 10 bases between the two germline ends. CDR3 amino acids: CASSSLAVYEQYF. The CDR3 DNA reads as TGTGCCAGCAGTTCGCTAGCTGTCTACGAGCAGTACTTC.

This chain joins TRBV21-1 and TRBJ1-4; the D segment call TRBD1 is taken from the table without a DNA check. TRBV21-1 is described as a pseudogene. The CDR3 extends over 15 amino acids. CDR3 sequence reads: CASSTYRDRDEKLFF. The DNA for the CDR3 is TGTGCCAGCAGCACATACCGGGACAGGGACGAAAAACTGTTTTTT.

This clone was detected once. Here the CDR3 omits its conserved ending phenylalanine or tryptophan, so a read error is the likely source. The DNA is omitted, as the CDR3 cannot be located on it reliably, and the CDR3 follows TCRdb's listing. The genes are TRBV29-1 and TRBJ2-7. Germline CDR1 SQVTM, CDR2 ANQGSEA. Counting both end residues, the CDR3 totals 12 amino acids. The CDR3 is CSVDSRRGTIPL.

This clone was observed a few times. The gene calls are TRBV29-1 and TRBJ1-1; TRBD1 might be the D (6 bases). The germline V and J ends were trimmed by 7 bases and 6 bases, with 15 bases remaining between them. Germline CDR1 reads SQVTM; CDR2 reads ANQGSEA. This CDR3 is built from 12 residues. CDR3 nucleotides: TGCAGCGCTACCACAGGGTATGCTGAAGCTTTCTTT. It codes for CSATTGYAEAFF.

This clone was seen more than once but under ten times. The V gene is TRBV18, the J gene TRBJ2-3; 7 bases align to TRBD1. Germline V gene sequence: CDR1 KGHSH, CDR2 LQKENI. V was clipped by 2 bases and J by 0 bases; unmatched bases: 5. The CDR3 has 16 amino acids. The CDR3 DNA reads as TGTGCCAGCTCACCAAGACAGGGTACTAGCACAGATACGCAGTATTTT. It yields the protein CASSPRQGTSTDTQYF.

In nucleotides, the CDR3 is TGTGCCAGCGGCAGGGGGATTTTTTGGGGCACTGAAGCTTTCTTT. Amino acid sequence: CASGRGIFWGTEAFF. The chain combines TRBV5-8 with TRBJ1-1; 7 bases are a match to TRBD1. Germline CDR1 SGHTS, CDR2 YDEGEE. J gave up 4 bases and V 7 bases, and 13 bases lay outside the gene matches. The CDR3 consists of 15 residues.

This rearrangement joins TRBV6-6 to TRBJ2-7, with TRBD1 matching over 9 bases. With V trimmed by 0 bases and J by 6 bases, 6 bases remained unmatched. This CDR3 has 15 residues. The germline CDR1 and CDR2 sequences are MNHNY and SVGAGI (reference sequence). The CDR3 coding sequence is TGTGCCAGCAGTTACTCAACAGGGGGCTTGGGCGAGCAGTACTTC. Its protein product is CASSYSTGGLGEQYF.

This sequence joins TRBV5-8 and TRBJ2-1, with 7 bases lining up with TRBD1. The length of the CDR3 is 14 residues. Germline V gene sequence: CDR1 SGHTS, CDR2 YDEGEE. J lost 3 bases, V lost 5 bases, and 5 bases had no gene match. The CDR3 protein is CASSQGVNYNEQFF. For the CDR3, the DNA is TGTGCCAGCAGTCAGGGGGTAAACTACAATGAGCAGTTCTTC.

V and J are TRBV6-5 and TRBJ1-2; 9 bases are shared with TRBD1. The CDR3 runs to 15 residues. Per the germline V gene, CDR1 is MNHEY and CDR2 is SVGAGI. The V gene end was trimmed by 0 bases and the J gene end by 7 bases; junction bases not matched to a gene: 6. The CDR3 protein is CASSYSRDRAGGYTF. CDR3 nucleotides: TGTGCCAGCAGTTACTCCCGGGACAGGGCTGGTGGCTACACCTTC.

This chain uses TRBV6-4 with TRBJ2-1, with 9 bases matching TRBD2. The ends lost 7 bases at V and 7 bases at J; junction bases unmatched: 11. The germline V gene has CDR1 MRHNA and CDR2 SNTAGT. There are 15 residues in the CDR3. The CDR3 region is CASNPQAGGINEQFF. The CDR3 DNA reads as TGTGCCAGCAACCCCCAGGCGGGAGGGATAAATGAGCAGTTCTTC.

For the CDR3, the DNA is TGTGCCAGCAGAGGAACTTCTGAACAAGAGACCCAGTACTTC. Amino acids: CASRGTSEQETQYF. The rearrangement joins TRBV5-4 to TRBJ2-5; D ambiguous. The CDR3 contains 14 residues. Germline CDR1 SGHNT, CDR2 YYREEE (reference sequence). The V gene lost 5 bases and the J gene lost 2 bases, with 13 bases spanning the gap. The full variable domain, with the rest looked up from reference TRBV5-4 and TRBJ2-5, is ETGVTQSPTHLIKTRGQQVTLRCSSQSGHNTVSWYQQALGQGPQFIFQYYREEENGRGNFPPRFSGLQFPNYSSELNVNALELDDSALYLCASRGTSEQETQYFGPGTRLLVL.

The rearrangement uses TRBV7-2 and TRBJ2-3; TRBD2 agrees at 8 bases. Germline V gene data show CDR1 as SGHTA and CDR2 as FQGNSA. V dropped 8 bases and J dropped 4; count of bases not matched to a gene: 8. There are 14 residues in the CDR3. The CDR3 DNA follows: TGTGCCAGCGGGACGGGACTAGGTGCAGATACGCAGTATTTT. This sequence encodes CASGTGLGADTQYF.

The V call is TRBV18, the J call TRBJ2-5; 8 positions match TRBD1. Germline-derived CDR1 and CDR2 are KGHSH and LQKENI. The V segment lost 2 bases and the J segment 4 bases; nucleotides outside the gene matches: 6. CDR3 length: 15 residues. The chain's CDR3 is CASSPIQGGTETQYF. The CDR3 DNA reads TGTGCCAGCTCACCAATACAGGGGGGAACAGAGACCCAGTACTTC. The whole variable domain, filled in from reference TRBV18 and TRBJ2-5, reads NAGVMQNPRHLVRRRGQEARLRCSPMKGHSHVYWYRQLPEEGLKFMVYLQKENIIDESGMPKERFSAEFPKEGPSILRIQQVVRGDSAAYFCASSPIQGGTETQYFGPGTRLLVL.

V is TRBV5-6 and J is TRBJ1-5; TRBD1 matches at 8 bases. This CDR3 contains 13 residues. CDR1 and CDR2 from the germline V gene are SGHDT and YYEEEE. The V and J ends lost 4 bases and 9 bases, in that order; junction bases with no gene match: 6. The CDR3 nucleotides read TGTGCCAGCAGCCGACAGGGGATTGTGCCCCAGCATTTT. It yields the protein CASSRQGIVPQHF.

V is TRBV5-3 and J is TRBJ2-7; 14 nucleotides line up with TRBD2. TRBV5-3 is an open reading frame, and its role is uncertain. This CDR3 spans 18 amino acids. V was pared by 4 bases and J by 1 base, with 10 bases of the junction left unmatched. CDR3 sequence reads: CARSKSGTSGSGSYEQYF. In DNA form, the CDR3 reads TGTGCCAGAAGCAAATCCGGGACTAGCGGGAGTGGGTCCTACGAGCAGTACTTC.